Each of the 21 T cell receptor beta chains below was sequenced from the same sample in a study of T-cell reconstitution after alpha-beta-depleted transplantation in children. Using unique molecular identifiers, the investigators prepared the TCRbeta library. Each CDR3 protein is one row after TCRdb ran MiXCR on the PCR reads. Found here are around 600,000 distinct CDR3 sequences, 23% of them singletons; the top ten hold approximately 14%. The source was PBMCs, mostly from graft donor cells, collected 360 days after TCRalphabeta/CD19-depleted stem cell transplant. The source of these receptors is a boy younger than two who had a stem cell transplant for acute myeloid leukemia, so the T cells may come from the graft donor.

Notes on this clonotype: Germline is not matched at one junction end, which may reflect a read error. The chain uses TRBV20-1 and TRBJ2-3; 8 bases are shared with TRBD2. The CDR3 is made up of 16 amino acids. Germline V gene lookup returns CDR1 DFQATT and CDR2 SNEGSKA (reference sequence). This CDR3 reads CCARDRWGLVTDTQYF. The CDR3 bases are TGCTGTGCTAGAGATCGGTGGGGACTAGTCACAGATACGCAGTATTTT.

This clonotype appeared many times. The chain employs TRBV10-3 and TRBJ2-5; D is unclear. Germline CDR1 ENHRY, CDR2 SYGVKD. The CDR3 extends over 14 amino acids. Between the trimmed V and J ends, which lost 0 bases and 0 bases, there was a span of 5 bases. CDR3 sequence: CAISESKYQETQYF. The CDR3 DNA follows: TGTGCCATCAGTGAGTCAAAGTACCAAGAGACCCAGTACTTC.

This clonotype was seen more than once but under ten times. This chain joins TRBV20-1 and TRBJ1-2; D is unclear. Trimming pared 1 base from V and 3 bases from J, leaving 15 bases between. The CDR3 sequence is 15 residues long. CDR1 is DFQATT and CDR2 is SNEGSKA in the germline V gene (reference sequence). The CDR3, as DNA: TGCAGTGCTAGAGCTACTAGGGAAAACCACTATGGCTACACCTTC. Protein: CSARATRENHYGYTF.

The rearrangement joins TRBV7-2 to TRBJ2-5; possibly TRBD1 for D (6 bases). Per the germline V gene, CDR1 is SGHTA and CDR2 is FQGNSA. Deletions cut 4 bases from V and 5 bases from J, with 14 bases between. The CDR3 contains 14 residues. CDR3 DNA sequence: TGTGCCAGCAGCTACCCGTGGGGGCGGGAGACCCAGTACTTC. Translating it yields CASSYPWGRETQYF. The full variable domain, its missing parts supplied by reference TRBV7-2 and TRBJ2-5, is GAGVSQSPSNKVTEKGKDVELRCDPISGHTALYWYRQSLGQGLEFLIYFQGNSAPDKSGLPSDRFSAERTGGSVSTLTIQRTQQEDSAVYLCASSYPWGRETQYFGPGTRLLVL.

This clonotype was counted many times. The chain has TRBV10-3 and TRBJ2-7; 12 bases map to TRBD2. The J segment lost 0 bases and the V segment lost 4 bases, leaving 4 bases of the junction unmatched. The CDR3 runs 16 residues. Germline assignment: CDR1 ENHRY and CDR2 SYGVKD. The chain's CDR3 is CAISGTSGVSSYEQYF. The CDR3 DNA reads TGTGCCATCAGTGGGACTAGCGGGGTTAGCTCCTACGAGCAGTACTTC.

The sample holds many counts of this clonotype. The CDR3 spells CASSYSMSNEQFF. The CDR3 DNA sequence: TGTGCCAGCAGTTACTCGATGTCAAACGAGCAGTTCTTC. The chain couples TRBV6-6 to TRBJ2-1; D not certain. Looked up from germline, CDR1 is MNHNY and CDR2 is SVGAGI (reference sequence). This CDR3 comprises 13 residues. Trimming removed 0 bases at V and 10 bases at J, with 10 bases between.

This clonotype was detected a few times. The V call is TRBV12-3 or TRBV12-4, the J call TRBJ2-5; TRBD2 aligns across 13 bases. V trimming: 4 bases; J trimming: 7 bases; junction bases outside the gene matches: 15. CDR3 length equals 18 residues. CDR3 nucleotides: TGTGCCAGCAGTTCCTCACTGACTAGCGGGGGGATCCCACGGACCCAGTACTTC. Translating it yields CASSSSLTSGGIPRTQYF.

The chain combines TRBV10-3 with TRBJ2-2; the D gene is possibly TRBD2 (5 bases). This CDR3 is 16 amino acids long. The germline V gene has CDR1 ENHRY and CDR2 SYGVKD. V was pared by 4 bases and J by 6 bases, with 18 bases between. CDR3 in DNA: TGTGCCATCAGTGCTATCCCGGGAAGATGGGCCGGGGAGCTGTTTTTT. This encodes CAISAIPGRWAGELFF.

This clonotype has at least ten counts. The V call is TRBV12-3 or TRBV12-4, the J call TRBJ2-2; 10 positions match TRBD1. The CDR3 has 14 amino acids. The trim removed 5 bases at V and 9 bases at J, leaving 6 bases unmatched. The CDR3 here is CASSPGQGGRELFF. DNA for the CDR3: TGTGCCAGCAGTCCCGGACAGGGGGGCCGGGAGCTGTTTTTT.

In its sample, this clonotype was seen a few times. The rearrangement uses TRBV15 and TRBJ1-5; D gene ambiguous. Trimming shortened V by 1 base and J by 1 base, and 14 bases separated the two germline ends. The CDR3 covers 17 residues. CDR1 is LNHNV, CDR2 YYDKDF, per germline (reference sequence). CDR3 in DNA: TGTGCCACCAGCAGAGCTCCGTCGGTGGGGAGCAATCAGCCCCAGCATTTT. This sequence encodes CATSRAPSVGSNQPQHF.

This clonotype was found many times. The chain employs TRBV21-1 and TRBJ2-7; TRBD1 reflects the table's D call only, with no check against the DNA. TRBV21-1 is a pseudogene locus. There are 15 residues in the CDR3. This chain's CDR3 is CASSTNRGREYEQYV. DNA for the CDR3: TGTGCCAGCAGTACGAACAGGGGGCGCGAATACGAGCAGTACGTC.

V and J are TRBV5-6 and TRBJ2-7; 9 bases line up with TRBD2. With 4 bases clipped from V and 6 bases from J, the junction kept 5 bases outside the gene matches. The CDR3 has 13 residues. Per germline, CDR1 SGHDT and CDR2 YYEEEE. CDR3 bases: TGTGCCAGCAGCCGCGGGGGGGGGCTCGAGCAGTACGTC. Amino acids: CASSRGGGLEQYV.

This clonotype came up a few times. This rearrangement joins TRBV7-6 to TRBJ2-1; 9 bases align to TRBD1. This CDR3 spans 16 amino acids. From germline, CDR1 is SGHVS and CDR2 FNYEAQ. Unmatched junction bases numbered 10, after V lost 5 bases and J lost 5 bases. Here the CDR3 DNA reads TGTGCCAGCAGCCAGATGAGGGGGACAGGGCACAATGAGCAGTTCTTC. Its protein product is CASSQMRGTGHNEQFF. The full variable domain, completed using reference TRBV7-6 and TRBJ2-1, is GAGVSQSPRYKVTKRGQDVALRCDPISGHVSLYWYRQALGQGPEFLTYFNYEAQQDKSGLPNDRFSAERPEGSISTLTIQRTEQRDSAMYRCASSQMRGTGHNEQFFGPGTRLTVL.

This clonotype showed up many times. V usage is TRBV25-1 and J usage is TRBJ2-1, with 7 bases aligning to TRBD2. V gave up 2 bases and J gave up 9 bases; unmatched junction bases: 4. CDR1 is MGHDK and CDR2 is SYGVNS in the germline V gene. The CDR3 extends over 13 amino acids. The CDR3 here is CASSERTRGEQFF. CDR3 coding DNA: TGTGCCAGCAGTGAAAGGACTAGAGGTGAGCAGTTCTTC.

The CDR3 region has the DNA TGTGCCAGCAGCCAACTAGACAGGGAGTTGGCACCCCTCCACTTT. It translates to CASSQLDRELAPLHF. The chain links TRBV7-2 to TRBJ1-6, with 7 bases identical to TRBD1. J gave up 11 bases and V 5 bases, and 12 bases lay outside the gene matches. Per the germline V gene, CDR1 is SGHTA and CDR2 is FQGNSA. The length of the CDR3 is 15 residues.

The chain combines TRBV27 with TRBJ2-7; D not certain. Germline V lookup: CDR1 MNHEY, CDR2 SMNVEV (reference sequence). V lost 2 bases and J 6 bases, leaving 11 bases between the germline ends. CDR3 size: 13 residues. The CDR3 sequence: CASSLTFPSEQYF. CDR3 nucleotide sequence: TGTGCCAGCAGTTTAACTTTTCCCTCCGAGCAGTACTTC.

CDR3 sequence reads: CASSFRQAPYEQYF. The CDR3 DNA reads as TGTGCCAGCAGCTTCCGACAGGCTCCCTACGAGCAGTACTTC. The V gene is TRBV7-2, the J gene TRBJ2-7, with a weak D call TRBD1 (6 bases). The CDR3 runs 14 residues. CDR1 is SGHTA and CDR2 is FQGNSA in the germline V gene. Trimming removed 3 bases from V and 2 bases from J, with 11 bases in between.

This clonotype was detected many times. The chain joins TRBV20-1 to TRBJ2-1; D remains unclear. Germline lookup yields CDR1 DFQATT and CDR2 SNEGSKA (reference sequence). The CDR3 has 10 amino acids. Deletions cut 4 bases from V and 6 bases from J, with 4 bases between. CDR3 loop: CSATLNEQFF. CDR3 in DNA: TGCAGTGCTACCCTCAATGAGCAGTTCTTC.

For the CDR3, the DNA is TGCAGTGCTAGAGTTAGCGGGGGGTTCATTAACAATGAGCAGTTCTTC. This translates into CSARVSGGFINNEQFF. V is TRBV20-1 and J is TRBJ2-1, with 10 bases that match TRBD2. The ends lost 1 base at V and 5 bases at J; junction bases unmatched: 8. This CDR3 contains 16 residues. CDR1 and CDR2 from the germline V gene are DFQATT and SNEGSKA (reference sequence).

Note on this clonotype: A read error is possible here, since a much larger clone lies one base away. V is TRBV12-3 or TRBV12-4 and J is TRBJ1-5; D might be TRBD1 (5 bases). V was clipped by 7 bases and J by 0 bases, with 13 bases between them. This CDR3 has 15 amino acids. CDR3 residues: CASTEAGPSNQPQHF. The CDR3 nucleotides are TGTGCCAGCACCGAAGCGGGGCCTAGCAATCAGCCCCAGCATTTT.

Ten or more counts support this clonotype. The J gene is TRBJ2-3, the V gene TRBV7-2; D gene unclear. The germline V gene encodes CDR1 SGHTA and CDR2 FQGNSA. V was trimmed by 5 bases and J by 6 bases, leaving 15 bases between them. The CDR3 covers 14 residues. The CDR3 loop is CASSPTLARDTQYF. The CDR3 DNA follows: TGTGCCAGCAGCCCTACCCTGGCCAGGGATACGCAGTATTTT. Supplemented by reference TRBV7-2 and TRBJ2-3, the full variable domain reads GAGVSQSPSNKVTEKGKDVELRCDPISGHTALYWYRQSLGQGLEFLIYFQGNSAPDKSGLPSDRFSAERTGGSVSTLTIQRTQQEDSAVYLCASSPTLARDTQYFGPGTRLTVL.